A single sample gave rise to the 16 T cell receptor beta chains below, sequenced in a study of blood T cell repertoires in COVID-19. Method: immunoSEQ multiplex PCR; TCRdb's copy keeps in-frame clones and lacks some. In the table there are approximately 210,000 clones, roughly 78% of which are singletons. The sample comprised peripheral blood. Receptors were obtained from a woman in her 40s with acute or convalescent COVID-19.

This clone has a handful of counts. The sample holds other DNA sequences that translate to the same CDR3. The chain carries TRBV18 and TRBJ1-5; TRBD1 is a possible D gene (5 bases). Trimming took off 3 bases at V and 5 bases at J, with 11 bases between the two ends. Germline V gene data show CDR1 as KGHSH and CDR2 as LQKENI. CDR3 length equals 14 residues. DNA of the CDR3: TGTGCCAGCTCACCCCAGGGTGCGGATCAGCCCCAGCATTTT. Protein product: CASSPQGADQPQHF.

Worth noting for this clone: The sample has other DNA sequences that encode this CDR3 too. This chain joins TRBV6-5 and TRBJ2-3; 7 bases align to TRBD2. The CDR3 loop spans 16 amino acids. Per the germline V gene, CDR1 is MNHEY and CDR2 is SVGAGI. With 4 bases clipped from V and 0 bases from J, the junction kept 7 bases outside the gene matches. The CDR3 is CASSFSGGRSTDTQYF. CDR3 nucleotide sequence: TGTGCCAGCAGTTTCTCGGGGGGACGAAGCACAGATACGCAGTATTTT.

The chain is built from TRBV2 and TRBJ1-5, with D unclear. CDR1 is SNHLY and CDR2 is FYNNEI in the germline V gene. The V and J ends lost 5 bases and 3 bases respectively, with 8 bases between them. This CDR3 contains 13 residues. The CDR3 nucleotides are TGTGCCAGCAGTAAACAGCCCAATCAGCCCCAGCATTTT. Protein: CASSKQPNQPQHF.

The chain couples TRBV18 to TRBJ2-7; weak D call: TRBD1 (6 bases). CDR3 length equals 13 residues. V dropped 3 bases and J dropped 3 bases, with 9 bases sitting between them. The V gene's germline CDR1 is KGHSH and CDR2 LQKENI. CDR3 protein: CASSPQTGYEQYF. CDR3 nucleotides: TGTGCCAGCTCACCCCAGACAGGCTACGAGCAGTACTTC.

This rearrangement joins TRBV4-3 to TRBJ1-2; weak D call: TRBD1 (5 bases). There are 14 residues in the CDR3. Germline V CDR1 and CDR2: LGHNA, YSLEER. Trimming removed 2 bases at V and 4 bases at J, with 11 bases between. The chain's CDR3 is CASSQSRASYGYTF. Here the CDR3 DNA reads TGCGCCAGCAGCCAATCCAGGGCGAGCTATGGCTACACCTTC.

This clone was picked up one time. The chain employs TRBV30 and TRBJ1-1, with unresolved D. This CDR3 has 15 amino acids. The germline V gene encodes CDR1 GTSNPN and CDR2 SVGIG (reference sequence). V was pared by 5 bases and J by 4 bases, with 20 bases between. The CDR3 region has the DNA TGTGCCTGGGGGCGTGGGGTTTTGAGCGGCACTGAAGCTTTCTTT. The encoded protein is CAWGRGVLSGTEAFF. The variable domain in full, with the rest retrieved from reference TRBV30 and TRBJ1-1, is SQTIHQWPATLVQPVGSPLSLECTVEGTSNPNLYWYRQAAGRGLQLLFYSVGIGQISSEVPQNLSASRPQDRQFILSSKKLLLSDSGFYLCAWGRGVLSGTEAFFGQGTRLTVV.

The CDR3 coding sequence is TGTGCCAGCAGTGAAGCCCTAGCGGGGGGGCTCTCCGCCTACGAGCAGTACTTC. Translating gives CASSEALAGGLSAYEQYF. The rearrangement links TRBV6-1 to TRBJ2-7, with TRBD2 identical over 12 bases. The ends lost 0 bases at V and 2 bases at J; junction bases unmatched: 8. The CDR3 length is 18 residues. CDR1 MNHNS and CDR2 SASEGT come from the germline V gene.

The V gene is TRBV3-1 (or the pseudogene TRBV3-2), the J gene TRBJ1-1, with D maybe TRBD1 (5 bases). V dropped 0 bases and J dropped 6 bases, with 14 bases sitting between them. The CDR3 totals 15 residues. Germline V lookup: CDR1 LGHDT, CDR2 YNNKEL (reference sequence). This CDR3 is CASSQDLRGYAEAFF. CDR3 coding DNA: TGTGCCAGCAGCCAAGATCTACGGGGGTACGCTGAAGCTTTCTTT.

This chain connects TRBV4-3 to TRBJ2-7; D possibly corresponds to TRBD2 (6 bases). Germline loops: CDR1 LGHNA, CDR2 YSLEER. CDR3 length: 14 residues. V lost 3 bases, J lost 2 bases, and 11 bases lay in between. The DNA of the CDR3 is TGCGCCAGCAGCCACAGGGCGGGAACCTACGAGCAGTACTTC. Its translation: CASSHRAGTYEQYF.

This sequence joins TRBV19 and TRBJ1-5; 7 nucleotides agree with TRBD1. CDR3 length: 15 residues. Germline trimming cut 4 bases from V and 2 bases from J; bases unmatched to any gene: 5. Germline V lookup: CDR1 LNHDA, CDR2 SQIVND (reference sequence). This CDR3 is CASSKTGSGNQPQHF. In DNA form, the CDR3 reads TGTGCCAGTAGTAAGACAGGGAGCGGCAATCAGCCCCAGCATTTT.

The chain couples TRBV12-3 or TRBV12-4 to TRBJ1-4; no firm D call. V was cut by 5 bases and J by 4 bases, with 5 bases left in between. The CDR3 consists of 12 residues. The CDR3 DNA follows: TGTGCCAGCAGTCGGGGTAATGAAAAACTGTTTTTT. The encoded protein is CASSRGNEKLFF.

The chain is built from TRBV5-1 and TRBJ2-7, with D perhaps TRBD1 (6 bases). Germline assignment: CDR1 SGHRS and CDR2 YFSETQ. The length of the CDR3 is 13 residues. The ends were cut back, 4 bases at V and 3 bases at J, with 11 bases in the middle. CDR3 region: CASSRDTGYEQYF. DNA for the CDR3: TGCGCCAGCAGCCGGGACACAGGCTACGAGCAGTACTTC.

This clone was counted between two and nine times. The chain couples TRBV15 to TRBJ2-7; a possible D gene is TRBD2 (6 bases). The CDR3 contains 15 residues. Trimming removed 0 bases at V and 7 bases at J, with 16 bases between. Germline CDR1 reads LNHNV; CDR2 reads YYDKDF (reference sequence). Here the CDR3 DNA reads TGTGCCACCAGCAGAGATTCCACTACACGGGGGGAGCAGTACTTC. As protein: CATSRDSTTRGEQYF.

The rearrangement joins TRBV27 to TRBJ1-4; 7 bases line up with TRBD1. V trimming: 0 bases; J trimming: 7 bases; junction bases outside the gene matches: 11. This CDR3 spans 17 amino acids. The germline CDR1 and CDR2 sequences are MNHEY and SMNVEV (reference sequence). The CDR3 region is CASSLSTSGGLGEKLFF. In DNA, the CDR3 is TGTGCCAGCAGTTTATCGACGTCAGGGGGTCTAGGTGAAAAACTGTTTTTT.

This clone was found once. V gene TRBV3-1 (or the pseudogene TRBV3-2) combines with J gene TRBJ1-5, with TRBD1 identical over 7 bases. Germline CDR1 and CDR2: LGHDT and YNNKEL (reference sequence). The length of the CDR3 is 15 residues. Trimming cost V 0 bases and J 5 bases; bases outside gene matches: 4. In DNA form, the CDR3 reads TGTGCCAGCAGCCAAGATCGAGGGGGCGATCAGCCCCAGCATTTT. Its protein is CASSQDRGGDQPQHF.

The CDR3 reads CASSRGNRREQYF. CDR3 DNA sequence: TGTGCCAGCAGTCGAGGGAATAGGCGCGAGCAGTACTTC. The chain uses TRBV7-9 and TRBJ2-7; the D gene is possibly TRBD2 (5 bases). This CDR3 comprises 13 residues. The germline CDR1 and CDR2 sequences are SEHNR and FQNEAQ (reference sequence). The ends were cut back, 6 bases at V and 6 bases at J, with 15 bases in the middle. Based on the CDR3 plus reference TRBV7-9 and TRBJ2-7, the full variable domain is DTGVSQNPRHKITKRGQNVTFRCDPISEHNRLYWYRQTLGQGPEFLTYFQNEAQLEKSRLLSDRFSAERPKGSFSTLEIQRTEQGDSAMYLCASSRGNRREQYFGPGTRLTVT.